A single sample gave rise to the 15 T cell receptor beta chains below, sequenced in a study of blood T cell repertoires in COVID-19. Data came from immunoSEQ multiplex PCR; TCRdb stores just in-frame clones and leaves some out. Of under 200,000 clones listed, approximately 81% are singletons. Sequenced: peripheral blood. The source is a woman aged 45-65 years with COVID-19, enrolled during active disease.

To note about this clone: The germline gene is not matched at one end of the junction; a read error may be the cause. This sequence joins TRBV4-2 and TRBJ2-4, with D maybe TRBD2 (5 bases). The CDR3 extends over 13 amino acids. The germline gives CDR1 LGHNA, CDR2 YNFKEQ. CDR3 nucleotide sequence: TGTGCCAGCAGCCAAGATAGGGCTAGCCTTGGGGACTTC. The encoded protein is CASSQDRASLGDF.

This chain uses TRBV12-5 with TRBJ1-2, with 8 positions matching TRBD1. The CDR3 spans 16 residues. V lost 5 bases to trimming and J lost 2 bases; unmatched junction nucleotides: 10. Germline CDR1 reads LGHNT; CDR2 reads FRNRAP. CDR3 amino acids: CASGHSLGQGNYGYTF. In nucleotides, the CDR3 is TGTGCTAGTGGTCACTCTCTCGGACAGGGCAACTATGGCTACACCTTC.

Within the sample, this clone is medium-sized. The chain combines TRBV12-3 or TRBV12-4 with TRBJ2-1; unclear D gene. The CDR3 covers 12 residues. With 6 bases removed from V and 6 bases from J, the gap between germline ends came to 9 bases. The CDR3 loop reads CASSPGSNEQFF. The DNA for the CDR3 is TGTGCCAGCAGCCCAGGTAGCAATGAGCAGTTCTTC.

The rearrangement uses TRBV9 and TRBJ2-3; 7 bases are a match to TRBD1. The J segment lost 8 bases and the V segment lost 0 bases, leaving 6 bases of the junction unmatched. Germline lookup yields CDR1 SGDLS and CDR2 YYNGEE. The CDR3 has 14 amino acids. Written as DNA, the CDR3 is TGTGCCAGCAGCGTAGTCACAGGGGACGGTACGCAGTATTTT. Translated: CASSVVTGDGTQYF.

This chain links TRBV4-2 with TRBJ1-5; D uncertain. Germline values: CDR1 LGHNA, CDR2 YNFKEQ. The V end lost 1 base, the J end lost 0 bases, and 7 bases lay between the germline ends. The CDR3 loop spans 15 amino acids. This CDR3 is CASSQAGNSNQPQHF. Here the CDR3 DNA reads TGTGCCAGCAGCCAAGCCGGGAATAGCAATCAGCCCCAGCATTTT.

The chain's CDR3 is CASSQDRVLRDYSYEQYF. The CDR3 DNA reads as TGTGCCAGCAGCCAAGATCGGGTTTTGAGGGACTATTCCTACGAGCAGTACTTC. This chain joins TRBV3-1 (or the pseudogene TRBV3-2) and TRBJ2-7; 7 positions match TRBD2. Germline trimming cut 0 bases from V and 1 base from J; bases unmatched to any gene: 12. The CDR3 length is 18 residues. CDR1 is LGHDT, CDR2 YNNKEL, per germline (reference sequence).

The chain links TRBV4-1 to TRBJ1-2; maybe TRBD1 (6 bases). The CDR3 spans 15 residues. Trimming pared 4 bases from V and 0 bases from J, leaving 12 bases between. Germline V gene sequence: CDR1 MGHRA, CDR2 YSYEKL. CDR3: CASSLWDTANYGYTF. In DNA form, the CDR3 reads TGCGCCAGCAGCCTCTGGGACACCGCTAACTATGGCTACACCTTC.

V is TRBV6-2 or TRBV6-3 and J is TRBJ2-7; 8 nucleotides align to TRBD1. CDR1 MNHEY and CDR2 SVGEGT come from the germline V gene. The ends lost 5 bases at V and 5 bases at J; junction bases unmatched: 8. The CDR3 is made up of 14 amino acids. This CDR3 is CASSRRDRWNEQYF. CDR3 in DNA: TGTGCCAGCAGTCGAAGGGACAGGTGGAACGAGCAGTACTTC.

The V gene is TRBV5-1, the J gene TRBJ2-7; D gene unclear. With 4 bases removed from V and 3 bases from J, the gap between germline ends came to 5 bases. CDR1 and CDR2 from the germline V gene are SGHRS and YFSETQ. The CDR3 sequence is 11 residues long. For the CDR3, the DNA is TGCGCCAGCAGCGAGAACTACGAGCAGTACTTC. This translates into CASSENYEQYF.

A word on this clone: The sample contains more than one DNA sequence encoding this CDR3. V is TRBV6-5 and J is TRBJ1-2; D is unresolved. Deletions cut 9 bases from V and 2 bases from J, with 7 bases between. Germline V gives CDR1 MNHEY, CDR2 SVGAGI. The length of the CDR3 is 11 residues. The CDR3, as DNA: TGTGCCAGTGGTGGCAACTATGGCTACACCTTC. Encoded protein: CASGGNYGYTF.

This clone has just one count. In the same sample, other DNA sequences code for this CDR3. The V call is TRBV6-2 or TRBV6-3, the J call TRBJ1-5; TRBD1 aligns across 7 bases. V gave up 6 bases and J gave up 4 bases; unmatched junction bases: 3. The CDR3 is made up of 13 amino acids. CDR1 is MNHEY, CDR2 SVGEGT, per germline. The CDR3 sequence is CASSRQGNQPQHF. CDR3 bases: TGTGCCAGCAGCCGACAGGGAAATCAGCCCCAGCATTTT.

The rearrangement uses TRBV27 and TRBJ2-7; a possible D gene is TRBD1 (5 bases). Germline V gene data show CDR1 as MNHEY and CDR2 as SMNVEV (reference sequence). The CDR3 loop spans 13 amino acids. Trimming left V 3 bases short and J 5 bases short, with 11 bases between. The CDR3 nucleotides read TGTGCCAGCAGTTTTTGGCAGGGTCACGAGCAGTACTTC. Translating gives CASSFWQGHEQYF.

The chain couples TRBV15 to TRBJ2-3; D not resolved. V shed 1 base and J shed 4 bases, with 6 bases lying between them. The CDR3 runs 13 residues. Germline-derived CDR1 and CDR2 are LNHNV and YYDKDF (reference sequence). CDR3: CATSRVGPDTQYF. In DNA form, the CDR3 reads TGTGCCACCAGCAGAGTGGGCCCAGATACGCAGTATTTT. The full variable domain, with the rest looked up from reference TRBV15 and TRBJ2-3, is DAMVIQNPRYQVTQFGKPVTLSCSQTLNHNVMYWYQQKSSQAPKLLFHYYDKDFNNEADTPDNFQSRRPNTSFCFLDIRSPGLGDTAMYLCATSRVGPDTQYFGPGTRLTVL.

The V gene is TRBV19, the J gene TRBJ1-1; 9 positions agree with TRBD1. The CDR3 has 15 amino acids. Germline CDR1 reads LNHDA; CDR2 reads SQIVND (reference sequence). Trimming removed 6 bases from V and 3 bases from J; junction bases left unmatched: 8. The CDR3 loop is CASSLDRGIYTEAFF. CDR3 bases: TGTGCCAGTAGCTTAGACAGGGGGATTTACACTGAAGCTTTCTTT.

CDR3 DNA sequence: TGTGCCAGCAGTGAAGCGAGGGGGCCATACACAGATACGCAGTATTTT. Protein: CASSEARGPYTDTQYF. V and J are TRBV2 and TRBJ2-3; 7 bases match TRBD1. The CDR3 is 16 residues long. With 0 bases clipped from V and 2 bases from J, the junction kept 5 bases outside the gene matches. CDR1 SNHLY and CDR2 FYNNEI come from the germline V gene.